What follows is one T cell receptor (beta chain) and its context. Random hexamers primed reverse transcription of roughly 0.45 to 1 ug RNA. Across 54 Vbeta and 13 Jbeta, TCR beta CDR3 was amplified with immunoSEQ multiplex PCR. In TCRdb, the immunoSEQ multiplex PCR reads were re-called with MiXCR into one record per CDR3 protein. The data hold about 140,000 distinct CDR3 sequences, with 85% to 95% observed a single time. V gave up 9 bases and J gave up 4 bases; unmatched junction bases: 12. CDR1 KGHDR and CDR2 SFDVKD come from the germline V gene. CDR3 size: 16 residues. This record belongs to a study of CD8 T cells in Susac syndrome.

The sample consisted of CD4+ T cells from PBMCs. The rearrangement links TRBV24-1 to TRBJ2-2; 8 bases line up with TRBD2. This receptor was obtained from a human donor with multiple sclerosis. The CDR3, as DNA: TGTGCCACCGCCCGTCCAGCGGGAGTAGGCACCGGGGAGCTGTTTTTT. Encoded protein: CATARPAGVGTGELFF.